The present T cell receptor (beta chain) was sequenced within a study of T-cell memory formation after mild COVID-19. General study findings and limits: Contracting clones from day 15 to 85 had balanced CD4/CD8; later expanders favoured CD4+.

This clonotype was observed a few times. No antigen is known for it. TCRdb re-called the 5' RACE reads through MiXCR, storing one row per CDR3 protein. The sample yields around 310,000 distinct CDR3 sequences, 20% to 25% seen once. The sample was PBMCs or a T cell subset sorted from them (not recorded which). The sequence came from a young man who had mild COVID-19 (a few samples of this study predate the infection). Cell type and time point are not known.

DNA of the CDR3: TGCAGTGCTAGAGATGGACTAGACCGGAGTGAGCAGTTCTTC. This codes for CSARDGLDRSEQFF. The chain is built from TRBV20-1 and TRBJ2-1, with 7 bases identical to TRBD2. Unmatched junction bases numbered 8, after V lost 0 bases and J lost 9 bases. The length of the CDR3 is 14 residues. Germline values: CDR1 DFQATT, CDR2 SNEGSKA (reference sequence).